Each of the 20 T cell receptor beta chains below was sequenced from the same sample in a study of cytomegalovirus exposure and HLA in healthy donors (dated by TCRdb to the late 2010s). The library relied on the immunoSEQ multiplex PCR assay. A mixture of 60 forward primers for TCR Vbeta segments and 13 reverse primers for TCR Jbeta segments was used in the multiplex PCR. TCRdb obtained this table from immuneACCESS and retained in-frame rearrangements with V and J assigned. These tables miss some clones; where compared with another copy, unresolved V genes account for less than half of the shortfall, and the remainder is unexplained. The sample records fewer than 200,000 clones, 9.5% of which are singletons. 1% to 1.5% of the sample belongs to the ten largest clones. The specimen was PBMCs. The receptors derive from a woman in her twenties or thirties in good health and CMV-seropositive.

The rearrangement links TRBV27 to TRBJ2-5; 8 bases fit TRBD1. This CDR3 is 14 amino acids long. CDR1 is MNHEY and CDR2 is SMNVEV in the germline V gene (reference sequence). Trimming removed 6 bases from V and 3 bases from J; junction bases left unmatched: 6. The CDR3 spells CASREQGGKETQYF. The CDR3 nucleotides read TGTGCCAGCAGGGAACAGGGGGGAAAAGAGACCCAGTACTTC.

There are a few counts of this clone. This specimen includes other DNA sequences encoding the same CDR3. The rearrangement uses TRBV5-1 and TRBJ2-7, with 10 bases aligning to TRBD1. Trimming removed 2 bases from V and 0 bases from J; junction bases left unmatched: 2. The V gene's germline CDR1 is SGHRS and CDR2 YFSETQ. This CDR3 is built from 15 residues. The CDR3 is CASSLGTGVSYEQYF. CDR3 coding DNA: TGCGCCAGCAGCTTAGGGACAGGGGTCTCCTACGAGCAGTACTTC.

This clone was picked up a small number of times. Sequence at one end of the junction differs from germline and may be a read error. The chain joins TRBV7-9 to TRBJ1-1; TRBD1 might be the D (5 bases). The CDR3 sequence is 15 residues long. Looked up from germline, CDR1 is SEHNR and CDR2 is FQNEAQ (reference sequence). CDR3 DNA sequence: TGTACCAGCAGCGACATCGACAGCATGAACACTGAAGCTTTCTTT. As protein: CTSSDIDSMNTEAFF.

The rearrangement links TRBV9 to TRBJ1-1; tentative D call: TRBD1 (5 bases). CDR1 SGDLS and CDR2 YYNGEE come from the germline V gene. V lost 3 bases and J lost 0, with 15 bases in between. The CDR3 extends over 16 amino acids. CDR3 DNA sequence: TGTGCCAGCAGCGACAGATCGACAGAGCTGAACACTGAAGCTTTCTTT. Its protein is CASSDRSTELNTEAFF. Together with reference TRBV9 and TRBJ1-1, the CDR3 gives the full variable domain: DSGVTQTPKHLITATGQRVTLRCSPRSGDLSVYWYQQSLDQGLQFLIQYYNGEERAKGNILERFSAQQFPDLHSELNLSSLELGDSALYFCASSDRSTELNTEAFFGQGTRLTVV.

In its sample, this clone was seen a few times. Sequence at one end of the junction differs from germline and may be a read error. This sample also contains other DNA sequences that code for the same CDR3. The CDR3 is CASSAAWGGDEKLFF. In DNA form, the CDR3 reads TGCGCCAGCAGTGCCGCCTGGGGCGGTGATGAAAAACTGTTTTTT. V and J are TRBV2 and TRBJ1-4, with TRBD1 as a possible D gene (5 bases). The CDR3 totals 15 residues. Germline V gene data show CDR1 as SNHLY and CDR2 as FYNNEI.

The sample holds a few counts of this clone. The V call is TRBV7-9, the J call TRBJ1-1; D is ambiguous. Trimming cost V 3 bases and J 1 base, with 15 bases left between them. The CDR3 loop spans 16 amino acids. Germline CDR1 and CDR2: SEHNR and FQNEAQ (reference sequence). The CDR3 DNA reads as TGTGCCAGCAGCTTTTTAACTTCCAGGCCGAACACTGAAGCTTTCTTT. Translated, it gives CASSFLTSRPNTEAFF.

This clone was found a few times. The chain is built from TRBV20-1 and TRBJ1-1, with 9 bases fitting TRBD1. This CDR3 is built from 11 residues. Per the germline V gene, CDR1 is DFQATT and CDR2 is SNEGSKA (reference sequence). CDR3 in DNA: TGCAGAACAGGGGGCCGGACTGAAGCTTTCTTT. This translates into CRTGGRTEAFF.

This clone was observed a few times. This rearrangement joins TRBV5-1 to TRBJ2-7; tentatively, D is TRBD2 (5 bases). The CDR3 contains 13 residues. V was trimmed by 0 bases and J by 5 bases, leaving 9 bases between them. CDR1 is SGHRS, CDR2 YFSETQ, per germline. CDR3 DNA: TGCGCCAGCAGCTTGGGATCCGGGGACGAGCAGTACTTC. This sequence encodes CASSLGSGDEQYF.

This clone was recorded a few times. The J gene is TRBJ1-5, the V gene TRBV4-1; D not certain. Germline CDR1 is MGHRA and CDR2 is YSYEKL. The CDR3 totals 14 residues. Trimming cost V 3 bases and J 3 bases, with 9 bases left between them. As DNA, the CDR3 is TGCGCCAGCAGCCAGGGGAGCCTCAATCAGCCCCAGCATTTT. This encodes CASSQGSLNQPQHF.

This sequence joins TRBV5-1 and TRBJ2-1; 8 bases fit TRBD2. The V and J ends lost 4 bases and 9 bases, in that order; junction bases with no gene match: 3. Germline loops: CDR1 SGHRS, CDR2 YFSETQ. The CDR3 has 12 residues. The CDR3 is CASSTLAGEQFF. The CDR3 DNA follows: TGCGCCAGCAGCACTCTAGCGGGTGAGCAGTTCTTC. Drawing the rest from reference TRBV5-1 and TRBJ2-1, the complete variable domain is KAGVTQTPRYLIKTRGQQVTLSCSPISGHRSVSWYQQTPGQGLQFLFEYFSETQRNKGNFPGRFSGRQFSNSRSEMNVSTLELGDSALYLCASSTLAGEQFFGPGTRLTVL.

This chain uses TRBV5-1 with TRBJ2-3; 10 bases agree with TRBD2. CDR1 and CDR2 (germline): SGHRS, YFSETQ. The CDR3 has 17 amino acids. The ends lost 4 bases at V and 4 bases at J; junction bases unmatched: 12. For the CDR3, the DNA is TGCGCCAGCAGCCTAAGAGTACTAGCGGGGTACCCAGATACGCAGTATTTT. Residues: CASSLRVLAGYPDTQYF. Variable domain in full (rest from reference TRBV5-1 and TRBJ2-3): KAGVTQTPRYLIKTRGQQVTLSCSPISGHRSVSWYQQTPGQGLQFLFEYFSETQRNKGNFPGRFSGRQFSNSRSEMNVSTLELGDSALYLCASSLRVLAGYPDTQYFGPGTRLTVL.

This clone was seen more than once but under ten times. The chain carries TRBV7-6 and TRBJ2-5, with TRBD1 matching 7 bases. The V and J ends lost 5 bases and 2 bases, in that order; junction bases with no gene match: 5. This CDR3 contains 14 residues. From germline, CDR1 is SGHVS and CDR2 FNYEAQ. CDR3 nucleotides: TGTGCCAGCAGCCTATGGGGACAGCAAGAGACCCAGTACTTC. It codes for CASSLWGQQETQYF.

This clone showed up just a few times. The CDR3: CASSPKPGLAGGLTYNEQFF. The DNA for the CDR3 is TGCGCCAGCAGCCCTAAGCCGGGACTAGCGGGAGGGTTGACCTACAATGAGCAGTTCTTC. The chain employs TRBV5-1 and TRBJ2-1; TRBD2 matches 16 bases. Looked up from germline, CDR1 is SGHRS and CDR2 is YFSETQ. This CDR3 comprises 20 residues. With V trimmed by 4 bases and J by 2 bases, 12 bases remained unmatched.

This chain connects TRBV5-6 to TRBJ2-7; maybe TRBD1 (6 bases). This CDR3 is built from 14 residues. V was trimmed by 2 bases and J by 5 bases, leaving 14 bases between them. Germline CDR1 reads SGHDT; CDR2 reads YYEEEE. CDR3: CASSFRAGVHEQYF. Here the CDR3 DNA reads TGTGCCAGCAGCTTTCGGGCAGGGGTCCACGAGCAGTACTTC.

This clone was seen only a few times. The rearrangement links TRBV10-3 to TRBJ1-4; TRBD1 matches 8 bases. With 0 bases clipped from V and 4 bases from J, the junction kept 1 base outside the gene matches. CDR3 length equals 15 residues. CDR1 ENHRY and CDR2 SYGVKD come from the germline V gene. The CDR3: CAISESDRVNEKLFF. In nucleotides, the CDR3 is TGTGCCATCAGTGAGTCGGACAGGGTTAATGAAAAACTGTTTTTT.

This clone was detected only a few times. This chain joins TRBV12-5 and TRBJ1-1; D is perhaps TRBD1 (5 bases). Germline loops: CDR1 LGHNT, CDR2 FRNRAP. The CDR3 totals 12 residues. V was trimmed by 7 bases and J by 4 bases, leaving 10 bases between them. The CDR3 DNA is TGTGCTAGTGTTCTAGGGGCCACTGAAGCTTTCTTT. Protein: CASVLGATEAFF.

In this sample, this clone turned up a few times. CDR3 loop: CASSTGTGNNEQFF. In nucleotides, the CDR3 is TGTGCCAGTTCCACCGGGACAGGGAACAATGAGCAGTTCTTC. The gene calls are TRBV19 and TRBJ2-1, with 9 positions matching TRBD1. Germline trimming cut 8 bases from V and 5 bases from J; bases unmatched to any gene: 7. Germline CDR1 is LNHDA and CDR2 is SQIVND (reference sequence). This CDR3 comprises 14 residues.

The chain couples TRBV7-9 to TRBJ2-3; maybe TRBD2 (5 bases). The V and J ends lost 2 bases and 4 bases respectively, with 10 bases between them. Per the germline V gene, CDR1 is SEHNR and CDR2 is FQNEAQ (reference sequence). The CDR3 extends over 14 amino acids. The CDR3 is CASSLSGGADTQYF. CDR3 coding DNA: TGTGCCAGCAGCTTAAGCGGTGGGGCAGATACGCAGTATTTT.

The chain joins TRBV5-4 to TRBJ1-1, with D possibly being TRBD1 (5 bases). The length of the CDR3 is 14 residues. Germline assignment: CDR1 SGHNT and CDR2 YYREEE (reference sequence). Trimming left V 10 bases short and J 4 bases short, with 20 bases between. DNA for the CDR3: TGTGCCGGTGGCCGGGGGATCTTGGTCACTGAAGCTTTCTTT. Residues: CAGGRGILVTEAFF.

In nucleotides, the CDR3 is TGTGCCAGCAGCTCGGTGCGGTCGTCTGAAGCTTTCTTT. Its translation: CASSSVRSSEAFF. The rearrangement joins TRBV7-2 to TRBJ1-1; D not certain. V was cut by 4 bases and J by 6 bases, with 12 bases left in between. The length of the CDR3 is 13 residues. CDR1 and CDR2 from the germline V gene are SGHTA and FQGNSA.